In this sample, the clone carrying this T cell receptor (beta chain) turned up many times. As yet, its antigen is unknown. Time point in this sample: newly diagnosed GD, antithyroid drugs for less than 3 months. PBMC-extracted RNA yielded the TCR library. This specimen belongs to a study of regulatory T cells in long-lasting Graves disease. V shed 5 bases and J 8 bases; nucleotides not matched to a gene: 12. The CDR3 consists of 16 residues. CDR1 is MNHNS and CDR2 is SASEGT in the germline V gene. Study outcomes and limitations: Tissue studied was limited to peripheral blood, excluding thyroid tissue.

Researchers made TCR beta libraries by using iRepertoire HTBI primers and running Arm-PCR on CDR3 regions. TCRdb re-analysed the multiplex PCR reads in MiXCR, keeping a single row per CDR3 protein. The repertoire holds roughly 420,000 distinct CDR3 sequences, about 14% seen once, with around a fifth in the top ten. The receptor was isolated from a female donor with Graves disease. The sample was peripheral blood mononuclear cells (PBMCs), taken at new diagnosis, from a patient treated with antithyroid drugs. The chain is built from TRBV6-1 and TRBJ1-2; the match to TRBD1 covers 12 bases. The CDR3 loop is CASSRGGTGGAGGYTF. The CDR3 DNA reads as TGTGCCAGCAGTCGAGGAGGGACAGGGGGCGCCGGGGGCTACACCTTC.